The next 26 T cell receptor beta chains were all read from a single sample in a study of CXCR3-negative and CXCR3-positive naive CD8 T cells. Broader study findings: Compared with CXCR3-negative naive cells, CXCR3-positive naive cells showed more hydrophobic TRB CDR3s.

In preparing the TRB cDNA libraries, 5' RACE with UMI labels was used. TCRdb re-called the 5' RACE reads and gives one entry per CDR3 protein, without DNA. This repertoire includes some 140,000 distinct CDR3 sequences. Their recognized antigens are unknown. Sample: naive CXCR3+ CD8+ T cells from blood. Subset in this sample: CD45RO-CCR7+CD27+CD95- naive CD8+ T cells expressing CXCR3 (TNR3+). The origin of the receptors is a human donor in good health. Some clones in this sample may be carry-over from other donors' samples.

The chain uses TRBV12-5 and TRBJ2-2. CDR1 and CDR2 (germline): LGHNT, FRNRAP. The CDR3 spans 17 residues. CDR3 sequence reads: CASGLVQDSGNTGELFF.

J is TRBJ2-5 and V is TRBV4-2; TCRdb names TRBD2, which stays unverified in the absence of DNA. CDR1 and CDR2 (germline): LGHNA, YNFKEQ. The CDR3 has 16 amino acids. The CDR3 sequence is CASSQDLAGGAETQYF.

The CDR3 sequence: CASIETGSTEAFF. The chain has TRBV9 and TRBJ1-1; TCRdb's D call, TRBD1, is unchecked because there is no DNA. CDR1 and CDR2 from the germline V gene are SGDLS and YYNGEE. The CDR3 consists of 13 residues.

The chain couples TRBV4-3 to TRBJ1-5; TCRdb names TRBD1, which stays unverified in the absence of DNA. CDR1 and CDR2 (germline): LGHNA, YSLEER. The length of the CDR3 is 14 residues. The CDR3 loop is CASSQDRGNQPQHF.

This chain uses TRBV25-1 with TRBJ1-5; TCRdb calls TRBD1, which cannot be checked without DNA. Germline CDR1 is MGHDK and CDR2 is SYGVNS. This CDR3 spans 16 amino acids. The CDR3 sequence is CASSEDQGGGNQPQHF.

V is TRBV15 and J is TRBJ1-4; as DNA is missing, the TRBD1 call by TCRdb cannot be tested. Germline assignment: CDR1 LNHNV and CDR2 YYDKDF (reference sequence). The CDR3 contains 13 residues. CDR3 loop: CASGDRDDEKLFF. The full variable domain, with the rest looked up from reference TRBV15 and TRBJ1-4, is DAMVIQNPRYQVTQFGKPVTLSCSQTLNHNVMYWYQQKSSQAPKLLFHYYDKDFNNEADTPDNFQSRRPNTSFCFLDIRSPGLGDTAMYLCASGDRDDEKLFFGSGTQLSVL.

This chain joins TRBV7-9 and TRBJ1-1; TCRdb names TRBD1, which stays unverified in the absence of DNA. The CDR3 has 13 residues. Germline CDR1 reads SEHNR; CDR2 reads FQNEAQ (reference sequence). The CDR3 sequence is CASSPGGRSEAFF.

The rearrangement joins TRBV7-8 to TRBJ1-1; the D call from TCRdb, TRBD1, cannot be confirmed without DNA. Germline CDR1 reads SGHVS; CDR2 reads FQNEAQ. CDR3 length equals 13 residues. The CDR3 loop is CASRPGRTEEAFF.

CDR3 in amino acids: CASSYGQGASGYTF. The chain couples TRBV6-2 or TRBV6-3 to TRBJ1-2; TCRdb lists TRBD1, though no DNA is available to test this call. Germline values: CDR1 MNHEY, CDR2 SVGEGT. This CDR3 is 14 amino acids long.

The chain couples TRBV28 to TRBJ1-4; the D call of TRBD1 rests on TCRdb alone, since no DNA is present to check it. This CDR3 has 14 amino acids. Germline values: CDR1 MDHEN, CDR2 SYDVKM. CDR3 amino acids: CASSGPGTSHSPFF.

This rearrangement joins TRBV3-1 to TRBJ2-3; TCRdb indicates TRBD2, and absent DNA this call remains unverified. There are 16 residues in the CDR3. Germline assignment: CDR1 LGHDT and CDR2 YNNKEL (reference sequence). The CDR3 spells CASSQDGLAGGDTQYF.

The gene calls are TRBV29-1 and TRBJ2-1. The germline CDR1 and CDR2 sequences are SQVTM and ANQGSEA. This CDR3 has 16 residues. The CDR3 loop reads CSVEDPDRSCYNEQFF.

V and J are TRBV12-3 or TRBV12-4 and TRBJ1-2; TCRdb indicates TRBD1, and absent DNA this call remains unverified. The CDR3 runs to 13 residues. CDR3 loop: CASSPGTPYGYTF.

The genes are TRBV29-1 and TRBJ1-2. Germline V gene sequence: CDR1 SQVTM, CDR2 ANQGSEA. There are 12 residues in the CDR3. The CDR3 protein is CSARNEDYGYTF. The full variable domain, its missing parts supplied by reference TRBV29-1 and TRBJ1-2, is SAVISQKPSRDICQRGTSLTIQCQVDSQVTMMFWYRQQPGQSLTLIATANQGSEATYESGFVIDKFPISRPNLTFSTLTVSNMSPEDSSIYLCSARNEDYGYTFGSGTRLTVV.

The CDR3 spells CATSRDGLAGDNEQFF. This sequence joins TRBV15 and TRBJ2-1; as DNA is missing, the TRBD2 call by TCRdb cannot be tested. CDR3 size: 16 residues. Germline V gene sequence: CDR1 LNHNV, CDR2 YYDKDF (reference sequence).

The chain links TRBV5-4 to TRBJ2-1; TCRdb picks TRBD2, but there is no DNA to check that call. The CDR3 is made up of 14 amino acids. Germline V gives CDR1 SGHNT, CDR2 YYREEE (reference sequence). This CDR3 reads CASSLKRGYNEQFF.

The V call is TRBV28, the J call TRBJ2-3. The CDR3 runs to 14 residues. CDR1 and CDR2 (germline): MDHEN, SYDVKM. This CDR3 is CASSFGYGTDTQYF.

This chain joins TRBV4-1 and TRBJ2-7. Per germline, CDR1 MGHRA and CDR2 YSYEKL. This CDR3 has 13 residues. This CDR3 reads CASSPLYPYEQYF.

This rearrangement joins TRBV7-9 to TRBJ2-7; TCRdb gives TRBD1 as the D gene, but with no DNA this cannot be confirmed. CDR1 is SEHNR, CDR2 FQNEAQ, per germline (reference sequence). CDR3 length equals 17 residues. This CDR3 is CASSPRDPRQGSYEQYF. The variable domain in full, with the rest retrieved from reference TRBV7-9 and TRBJ2-7, is DTGVSQNPRHKITKRGQNVTFRCDPISEHNRLYWYRQTLGQGPEFLTYFQNEAQLEKSRLLSDRFSAERPKGSFSTLEIQRTEQGDSAMYLCASSPRDPRQGSYEQYFGPGTRLTVT.

The J gene is TRBJ2-3, the V gene TRBV25-1; the D call of TRBD1 rests on TCRdb alone, since no DNA is present to check it. The CDR3 runs 15 residues. Germline loops: CDR1 MGHDK, CDR2 SYGVNS. CDR3 sequence: CASSEGTGGPDTQYF.

The chain combines TRBV12-3 or TRBV12-4 with TRBJ2-3; TCRdb selects TRBD1, and the lack of DNA leaves this call unchecked. This CDR3 comprises 14 residues. The chain's CDR3 is CASSTGLEPDTQYF.

The rearrangement links TRBV9 to TRBJ2-1; lacking DNA, the TRBD2 call made by TCRdb goes unchecked. Looked up from germline, CDR1 is SGDLS and CDR2 is YYNGEE. The length of the CDR3 is 16 residues. This CDR3 is CASRLITSGSGDEQFF.

The chain recombines TRBV7-6 with TRBJ2-7; TCRdb calls TRBD2, which cannot be checked without DNA. CDR1 is SGHVS and CDR2 is FNYEAQ in the germline V gene. This CDR3 region has 12 residues. The CDR3 region is CASGESRGEQYF.

V gene TRBV9 combines with J gene TRBJ1-2. Germline loops: CDR1 SGDLS, CDR2 YYNGEE. The CDR3 runs to 14 residues. The CDR3 is CASSGGTDYYGYTF. Supplemented by reference TRBV9 and TRBJ1-2, the full variable domain reads DSGVTQTPKHLITATGQRVTLRCSPRSGDLSVYWYQQSLDQGLQFLIQYYNGEERAKGNILERFSAQQFPDLHSELNLSSLELGDSALYFCASSGGTDYYGYTFGSGTRLTVV.

The chain has TRBV7-9 and TRBJ1-2; the D call of TRBD1 rests on TCRdb alone, since no DNA is present to check it. CDR1 is SEHNR and CDR2 is FQNEAQ in the germline V gene (reference sequence). There are 13 residues in the CDR3. CDR3 region: CASSWGEGYGYTF.

The rearrangement uses TRBV7-3 and TRBJ2-2; checking the TCRdb D call of TRBD2 is not possible without DNA. The germline V gene encodes CDR1 SGHTA and CDR2 FQGTGA. This CDR3 is 19 amino acids long. The CDR3: CASSPVGLAGGLGTGELFF. Drawing the rest from reference TRBV7-3 and TRBJ2-2, the complete variable domain is GAGVSQTPSNKVTEKGKYVELRCDPISGHTALYWYRQSLGQGPEFLIYFQGTGAADDSGLPNDRFFAVRPEGSVSTLKIQRTERGDSAVYLCASSPVGLAGGLGTGELFFGEGSRLTVL.